The present entry profiles one T cell receptor (beta chain) with its context. What antigen it recognizes has not been identified. No per-base quality is available; no much larger clone lies one base away. Via the germline V gene, CDR1 is SGDLS and CDR2 YYNGEE. Trimming takes 4 bases from V and 4 bases from J, and the germline ends sit 20 bases apart. The CDR3 contains 16 residues, cysteine and phenylalanine counted. Kept here is only the CDR3 DNA, which spans 48 bases and is read in frame from base 1. The data stem from a study of CD8+ T cells in alopecia areata (dated by TCRdb to about 2018). Broadly, across the study: Treated patients were enrolled in an open-label pilot trial of oral tofacitinib at 5 to 10 mg twice daily for moderate-to-severe alopecia areata. Scalp tissue and sorted CD4+ and CD8+ peripheral blood T cells from patchy and totalis/universalis alopecia areata patients and from healthy controls were covered by human TCRbeta sequencing. Biopsies were taken from tofacitinib-treated patients at baseline and at 4 and 24 weeks of treatment, and a later scalp biopsy was taken in several of the tofacitinib-treated patients. Tofacitinib was administered for 6 to 18 months, and 6 months of follow-up off drug were then conducted to assess delayed response and recurrence. In both human patients and the C3H/HeJ mouse model, the study applied high-throughput TCRbeta sequencing to look at T cell clonal expansion in alopecia areata. Clonality in the scalp was compared among normal scalp (n=4), patchy alopecia areata scalp (n=8), and alopecia totalis/universalis scalp (n=8). Amplification of TCRbeta CDR3 regions was done by immunoSEQ multiplex PCR using 35 Vbeta forward primers and 13 Jbeta reverse primers. RNA was extracted with the PAXgene miRNA kit for fixed scalp, the miRNeasy kit for PBMCs, and the RNeasy kit for mouse skin.

The intended sense of this specimen's time point label: baseline before oral tofacitinib. From alopecia areata patients, peripheral blood was collected along with lesional scalp punch biopsies. After PBMCs were isolated by density centrifugation and stained for CD3, CD4 and CD8, a FACSAria was used to sort CD4+ and CD8+ T cells. Receptors were amplified or captured by the immunoSEQ multiplex PCR assay. RNA was extracted from all samples and reverse transcribed into cDNA as template for TCR sequencing. SuperScript III was used for first-strand cDNA synthesis, primed with a 2:1 mix of oligo-dT and random hexamers. A synthetic immune receptor repertoire was used to measure amplification bias, and any remaining bias was corrected computationally. Regarding the original processing steps: Raw reads were preprocessed to remove errors, and CDR3 was defined by IMGT conventions from the conserved cysteine to phenylalanine. To get clonality, Shannon entropy was normalized by log2 of the number of productive unique TCRs and the result was subtracted from 1. Whether scalp clones were CD4 or CD8 was inferred by matching scalp TCRbeta sequences against CD4 and CD8 repertoires sorted from blood. In its TCRdb copy, this immuneACCESS table keeps in-frame sequences only and misses some clones. Where compared with another copy, unresolved V genes explain less than half of these, and the others have no known cause. V and J calls and clone size are those listed in that table; D and trimming were worked out from the DNA. The table for this sample lists more than 100,000 clones; roughly three fifths of them were counted only once. The top ten clones comprise less than 5.5% of the sample.

Overall study outcomes, separate from this receptor: Higher clonality and more expanded CD8+ clones were observed in lesional scalp than in normal scalp, particularly in alopecia totalis/universalis, a finding suggestive of antigenic drive. Scalp TCR repertoire analysis is complicated because resident alphabeta T cells in normal human skin are also sequenced, whereas mouse skin is dominated by gammadelta T cells. Shared TCR sequences between patients were less evident than in mice, which may be partly attributable to HLA diversity in the patient population.

Here the chain combines TRBV9 and TRBJ1-2; the D region possibly corresponds to TRBD1 (5 bases align). Sequencing used CD4+ T cells sorted from blood, obtained at week 0. The clonotype originates from a human donor with alopecia areata. The CDR3 has the sequence CASSLTPGRRRYGYTF. The sequence in DNA is TGTGCCAGCAGCTTAACTCCGGGACGAAGACGCTATGGCTACACCTTC. Outside the CDR3, residues come from the reference TRBV9 and TRBJ1-2 proteins, so the full variable domain is: DSGVTQTPKHLITATGQRVTLRCSPRSGDLSVYWYQQSLDQGLQFLIQYYNGEERAKGNILERFSAQQFPDLHSELNLSSLELGDSALYFCASSLTPGRRRYGYTFGSGTRLTVV.